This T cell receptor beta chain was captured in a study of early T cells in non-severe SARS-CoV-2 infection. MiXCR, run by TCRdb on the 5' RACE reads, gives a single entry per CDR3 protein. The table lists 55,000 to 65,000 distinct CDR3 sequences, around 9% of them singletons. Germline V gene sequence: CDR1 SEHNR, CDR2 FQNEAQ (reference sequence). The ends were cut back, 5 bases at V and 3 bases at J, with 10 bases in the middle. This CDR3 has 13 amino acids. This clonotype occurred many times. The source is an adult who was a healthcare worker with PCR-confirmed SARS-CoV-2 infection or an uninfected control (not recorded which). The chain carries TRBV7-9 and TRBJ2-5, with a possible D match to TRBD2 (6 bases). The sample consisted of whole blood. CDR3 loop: CASSLKREETQYF. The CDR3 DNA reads TGTGCCAGCAGCCTGAAGCGGGAAGAGACCCAGTACTTC.